This T cell receptor beta chain comes out of a study of high-grade serous ovarian cancer treatment subgroups. Overall study: On average, 14,192 reads and roughly 7,000 unique TCR beta rearrangements were obtained per sample.

With respect to this clone: Antigen: not known.

Tumor samples were obtained before definitive surgery or chemotherapy. The assay was immunoSEQ multiplex PCR, and TCRdb's table has in-frame clones only and misses some. The table has 3,000 or so clones, roughly 59% seen once; the top ten hold 9.7%. The study, taken as a whole, reports: Spatial context was lost because tumors were sequenced in bulk.

The CDR3 spans 13 residues. CDR1 SGHVS and CDR2 FQNEAQ come from the germline V gene. V shed 5 bases and J 4 bases; nucleotides not matched to a gene: 3. The sequence came from a human donor with high-grade serous ovarian cancer. The rearrangement uses TRBV7-8 and TRBJ2-7; TRBD2 matches 9 bases. The specimen sequenced was tumor tissue. DNA for the CDR3: TGTGCCAGCAGCATTAGCGGGAGTTACGAGCAGTACTTC. Protein: CASSISGSYEQYF.